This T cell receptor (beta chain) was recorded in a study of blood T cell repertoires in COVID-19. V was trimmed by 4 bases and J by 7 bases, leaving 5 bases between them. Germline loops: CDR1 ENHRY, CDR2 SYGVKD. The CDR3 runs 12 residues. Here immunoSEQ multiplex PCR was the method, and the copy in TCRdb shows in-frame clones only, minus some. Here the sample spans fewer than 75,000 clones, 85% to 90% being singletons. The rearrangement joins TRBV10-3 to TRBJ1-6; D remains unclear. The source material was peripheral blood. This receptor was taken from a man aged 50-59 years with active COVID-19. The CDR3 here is CAISAVNSPLHF. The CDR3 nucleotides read TGTGCCATCAGTGCCGTAAATTCACCCCTCCACTTT.